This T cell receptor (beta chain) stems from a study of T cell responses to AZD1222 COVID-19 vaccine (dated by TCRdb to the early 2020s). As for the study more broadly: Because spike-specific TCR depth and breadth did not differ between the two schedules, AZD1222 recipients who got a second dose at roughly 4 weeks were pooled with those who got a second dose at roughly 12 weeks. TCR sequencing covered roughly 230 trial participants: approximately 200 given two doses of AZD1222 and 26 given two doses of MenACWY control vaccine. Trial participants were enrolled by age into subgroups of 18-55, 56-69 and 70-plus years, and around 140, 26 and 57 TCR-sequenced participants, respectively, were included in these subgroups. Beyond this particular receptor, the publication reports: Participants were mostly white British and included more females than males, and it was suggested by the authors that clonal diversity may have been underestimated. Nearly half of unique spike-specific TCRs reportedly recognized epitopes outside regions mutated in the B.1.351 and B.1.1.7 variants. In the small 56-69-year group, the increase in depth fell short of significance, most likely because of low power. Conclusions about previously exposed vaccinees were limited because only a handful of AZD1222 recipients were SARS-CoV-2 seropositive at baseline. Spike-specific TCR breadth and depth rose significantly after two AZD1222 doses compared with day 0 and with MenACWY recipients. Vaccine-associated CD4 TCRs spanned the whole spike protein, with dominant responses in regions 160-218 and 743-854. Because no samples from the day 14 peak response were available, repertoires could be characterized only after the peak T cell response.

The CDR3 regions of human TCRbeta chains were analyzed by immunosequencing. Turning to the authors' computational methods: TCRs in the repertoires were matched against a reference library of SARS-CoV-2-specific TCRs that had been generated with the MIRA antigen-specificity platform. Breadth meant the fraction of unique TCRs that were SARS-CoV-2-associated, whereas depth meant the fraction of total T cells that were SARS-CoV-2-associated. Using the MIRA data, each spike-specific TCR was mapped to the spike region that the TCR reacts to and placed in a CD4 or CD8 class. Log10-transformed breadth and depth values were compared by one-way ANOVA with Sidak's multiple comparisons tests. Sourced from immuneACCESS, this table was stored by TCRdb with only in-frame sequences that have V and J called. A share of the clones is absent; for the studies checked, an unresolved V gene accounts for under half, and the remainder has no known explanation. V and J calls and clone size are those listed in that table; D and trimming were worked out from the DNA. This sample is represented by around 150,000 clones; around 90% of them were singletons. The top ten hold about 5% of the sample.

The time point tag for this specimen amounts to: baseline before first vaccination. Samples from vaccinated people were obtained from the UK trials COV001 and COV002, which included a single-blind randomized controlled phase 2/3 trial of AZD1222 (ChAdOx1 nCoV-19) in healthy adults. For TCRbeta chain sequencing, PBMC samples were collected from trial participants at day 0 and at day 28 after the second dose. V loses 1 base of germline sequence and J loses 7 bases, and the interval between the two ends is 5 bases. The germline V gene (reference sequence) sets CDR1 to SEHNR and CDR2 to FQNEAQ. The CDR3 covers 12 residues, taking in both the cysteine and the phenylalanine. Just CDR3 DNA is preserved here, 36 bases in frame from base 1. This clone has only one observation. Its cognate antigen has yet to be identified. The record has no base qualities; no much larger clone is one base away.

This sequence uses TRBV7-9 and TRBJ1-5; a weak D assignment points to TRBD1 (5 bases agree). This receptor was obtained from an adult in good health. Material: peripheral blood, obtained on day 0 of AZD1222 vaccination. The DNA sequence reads TGTGCCAGCAGCTTAGGGGGCCAGCCCCAGCATTTT. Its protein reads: CASSLGGQPQHF.